The 28 T cell receptor beta chains in this list originate from one sample, sequenced in a study of tumor-infiltrating lymphocytes in primary liver carcinoma. The approximately 20-31 mg bulk tissue piece was not sorted before simultaneous RNA and DNA extraction. The authors made TCR beta cDNA from 500 to 600 ng total RNA with a constant-region primer. Amplification in three nested multiplex PCR rounds with slightly modified ARM-PCR gave rise to TCR beta libraries. TRBV1-TRBV30 forward primers paired with a C-beta reverse primer were used in the first two PCR rounds, which ran roughly 10 cycles each. TCRdb processed the multiplex PCR reads anew with MiXCR; each CDR3 protein has one entry. The repertoire holds about 110,000 distinct CDR3 sequences, with approximately 82% as singletons. Sequencing used liver tumor tissue from sampling region 3. As to subset: tumor region T3, left-lateral pole. The receptors come from a man aged 40-55 years with primary liver carcinoma and hepatitis B virus infection.

To note about this clonotype: One end of the junction does not line up with germline, which may come from a read error. The J gene is TRBJ2-1, the V gene TRBV29-1; TRBD2 agrees at 10 bases. CDR3 size: 16 residues. Germline V lookup: CDR1 SQVTM, CDR2 ANQGSEA. The CDR3 coding sequence is TGCAGCGTTGAACCGTACACTAGCGGGATGTACAATGGGCAGTTTTTC. Translated: CSVEPYTSGMYNGQFF.

Concerning this clonotype itself: The CDR3 does not close with the conserved phenylalanine or tryptophan, likely indicating a read error. The limits of the CDR3 on the DNA are not certain, so only TCRdb's listed CDR3 is given. The chain recombines TRBV6-5 with TRBJ2-1; the D segment call TRBD2 is taken from the table without a DNA check. Per the germline V gene, CDR1 is MNHEY and CDR2 is SVGAGI. A total of 15 residues make up the CDR3, ends included. The CDR3: CASSSLAGDYNEQLL.

This clonotype is a singleton in its sample. At one of its ends the junction is not consistent with the germline gene, which may arise from a read error. The chain combines TRBV12-3 or TRBV12-4 with TRBJ1-5; D is undetermined. This CDR3 has 16 residues. In nucleotides, the CDR3 is TGTGCCAACAGTTTAGTCGTGGTATATAGCAATCAGCCCCAGCAATTT. Translating it yields CANSLVVVYSNQPQQF.

This clonotype has a count of ten or more. CDR3 nucleotide sequence: TGTGCCAGCAGCTTAGGCGGGACCACTCGCTACGAGCAGTACTTC. It codes for CASSLGGTTRYEQYF. The genes are TRBV5-5 and TRBJ2-7; TRBD2 is a possible D gene (6 bases). Trimming removed 2 bases from V and 3 bases from J, with 15 bases in between. Germline CDR1 reads SGHKS; CDR2 reads YYEKEE (reference sequence). The length of the CDR3 is 15 residues.

This rearrangement joins TRBV28 to TRBJ2-4, with 7 bases aligning to TRBD1. The CDR3 consists of 17 residues. CDR1 and CDR2 (germline): MDHEN, SYDVKM. Trimming cost V 3 bases and J 11 bases; bases outside gene matches: 19. DNA of the CDR3: TGTGCCAGCAGTTTGGTACAGGGGATTGGAGCCAAATACCTTCAGTACTTC. It specifies CASSLVQGIGAKYLQYF. The variable domain in full, with the rest retrieved from reference TRBV28 and TRBJ2-4, is DVKVTQSSRYLVKRTGEKVFLECVQDMDHENMFWYRQDPGLGLRLIYFSYDVKMKEKGDIPEGYSVSREKKERFSLILESASTNQTSMYLCASSLVQGIGAKYLQYFGAGTRLSVL.

This clonotype was seen just once. A read error is likely, as this CDR3 ends without the conserved phenylalanine or tryptophan. It is unclear where the CDR3 begins or ends on the DNA, so no DNA is shown, and the CDR3 is as TCRdb lists it. This sequence joins TRBV4-1 and TRBJ2-1. The V gene's germline CDR1 is MGHRA and CDR2 YSYEKL. The CDR3 extends over 11 residues, inclusive of both ends. CDR3 residues: CAISQDYEKVS.

Details on this clonotype: At one boundary the junction diverges from the germline segment, which might be a read error. This sequence joins TRBV12-3 or TRBV12-4 and TRBJ1-6; a weak D match, TRBD1 (5 bases). The CDR3 runs 15 residues. The CDR3 loop is CASSRRGELNSLLHF. Written as DNA, the CDR3 is TGTGCCAGCAGTCGGAGAGGGGAGTTAAATTCACTCCTCCACTTT.

A remark on this clonotype: One end of the junction is discordant with germline, which a read error may explain. The rearrangement uses TRBV7-9 and TRBJ1-2, with TRBD1 identical over 11 bases. Germline values: CDR1 SEHNR, CDR2 FQNEAQ (reference sequence). CDR3 size: 14 residues. DNA for the CDR3: TGTGCCAGCAGATGGGACAGGGGGATTCATGGCTGCACATTC. Translating it yields CASRWDRGIHGCTF.

Remarks on this clonotype: Germline and junction disagree at one end, which may indicate a read error. The chain couples TRBV11-2 to TRBJ2-5, with a tentative D call TRBD2 (5 bases). Germline CDR1 reads SGHAT; CDR2 reads FQNNGV. The CDR3 runs to 17 residues. This chain's CDR3 is CASSPTGQQVGRETQYF. The CDR3 coding sequence is TGTGCCAGCAGCCCCACGGGCCAGCAAGTGGGGAGAGAGACACAGTACTTC. The variable domain in full, with the rest retrieved from reference TRBV11-2 and TRBJ2-5, is EAGVAQSPRYKIIEKRQSVAFWCNPISGHATLYWYQQILGQGPKLLIQFQNNGVVDDSQLPKDRFSAERLKGVDSTLKIQPAKLEDSAVYLCASSPTGQQVGRETQYFGPGTRLLVL.

Turning to this clonotype: The junction shows a germline mismatch at one end, possibly a read error. V gene TRBV29-1 combines with J gene TRBJ2-7; D could derive from TRBD1 or TRBD2 (5 bases each). The CDR3 is 16 amino acids. Germline values: CDR1 SQVTM, CDR2 ANQGSEA. In DNA, the CDR3 is TGCAGAGCCATTACATCTGGGACCGGCACTCCCTATGAGCAGTACTTC. Its translation: CRAITSGTGTPYEQYF.

This clonotype is large (0.1 to 1%) within its sample. This chain uses TRBV6-2 or TRBV6-3 with TRBJ2-7; no reliable D call. Trimming removed 2 bases from V and 2 bases from J, with 7 bases in between. Germline CDR1 is MNHEY and CDR2 is SVGEGT. This CDR3 contains 13 residues. CDR3 residues: CASSYEVPYEQYF. The CDR3 nucleotides are TGTGCCAGCAGTTACGAGGTACCCTACGAGCAGTACTTC.

A remark on this clonotype: In this CDR3 the conserved last residue, phenylalanine or tryptophan, is missing, so a read error is likely. The DNA is left out, because the CDR3 cannot be placed on it with certainty; the CDR3 is given as TCRdb lists it. This chain connects TRBV29-1 to TRBJ1-1; TRBD1, the D gene given by the table, was not confirmed from the DNA. A total of 15 residues make up the CDR3, ends included. Looked up from germline, CDR1 is SQVTM and CDR2 is ANQGSEA. This CDR3 is CSWGQEGYQNTEAIL.

About this clonotype itself: This may stem from a read error, because a much larger clone lies one nucleotide away. The rearrangement links TRBV5-1 to TRBJ2-5, with D perhaps assigned TRBD1 or TRBD2 (6 bases each). V dropped 4 bases and J dropped 4 bases, with 11 bases sitting between them. This CDR3 region has 13 residues. Per the germline V gene, CDR1 is SGHRS and CDR2 is YFSETQ. CDR3: CASSVGGGETQYF. The CDR3 nucleotides read TGCGCCAGCAGCGTGGGGGGCGGAGAGACCCAGTACTTC.

On this clonotype itself: At one boundary the junction diverges from the germline segment, which might be a read error. V and J are TRBV11-2 and TRBJ2-6; tentatively, D is TRBD1 or TRBD2 (5 bases each). The CDR3 covers 15 residues. Germline V CDR1 and CDR2: SGHAT, FQNNGV. CDR3 protein: CTTKRPRSGANLLTF. The DNA of the CDR3 is TGTACCACCAAGCGGCCGCGCTCTGGGGCCAACCTCCTGACTTTC.

This clonotype was recorded many times. Being one base from a much bigger clone, this may be a read error. The CDR3 carries no conserved terminal phenylalanine or tryptophan, so it likely arises from a read error. V and J are TRBV28 and TRBJ1-2; no firm D call. The V and J ends lost 6 bases and 8 bases respectively, with 16 bases between them. Germline CDR1 reads MDHEN; CDR2 reads SYDVKM. CDR3 length: 13 amino acids. CDR3: CASSDGSTRGYTS. DNA for the CDR3: TGTGCCAGCAGCGACGGATCTACTCGAGGCTACACCTCC.

As for this clonotype: The conserved phenylalanine or tryptophan is not found at the CDR3 terminus, so this likely reflects a read error. The J gene is TRBJ1-2, the V gene TRBV4-2; the D gene is possibly TRBD1 (6 bases). The germline gives CDR1 LGHNA, CDR2 YNFKEQ. The CDR3 loop spans 17 amino acids. CDR3 protein: CASSQETAQGLNYDYTL. In nucleotides, the CDR3 is TGTGCCAGCAGCCAAGAAACCGCCCAGGGGCTTAACTATGACTACACCTTA.

This clonotype appeared once. The junction does not match germline at one end; this may be a read error. The gene calls are TRBV4-3 and TRBJ2-7; TRBD2 matches at 7 bases. CDR1 LGHNA and CDR2 YSLEER come from the germline V gene. The CDR3 contains 15 residues. The CDR3 DNA sequence: TGCACCAGCAGCCAAGATCAGGCTAGCGGATACGAGCAGTACTTC. This codes for CTSSQDQASGYEQYF.

As for this clonotype: A junction end diverges from the germline sequence, so it may reflect a read error. The chain couples TRBV29-1 to TRBJ2-2, with D maybe TRBD1 (6 bases). This CDR3 contains 14 residues. Per the germline V gene, CDR1 is SQVTM and CDR2 is ANQGSEA. CDR3 nucleotides: TGCAGCGGTGCGACAGGCTGTGGCACCAGGGAGCTGTTTTTT. Translation: CSGATGCGTRELFF.

The V gene is TRBV5-4, the J gene TRBJ2-3; tentative D call: TRBD1 (5 bases). V gave up 0 bases and J gave up 6 bases, with 14 bases separating them. CDR1 and CDR2 (germline): SGHNT, YYREEE (reference sequence). CDR3 length: 15 residues. The CDR3 nucleotides are TGTGCCAGCAGCTTGGGGGGCATGAACAGGGATACGCAGTATTTT. Its protein product is CASSLGGMNRDTQYF.

The table lists this clonotype with many counts. This clone may be a read error of a much larger clone one base away. The chain is built from TRBV29-1 and TRBJ1-1; D call uncertain. The CDR3 is 12 residues long. CDR1 SQVTM and CDR2 ANQGSEA come from the germline V gene. The CDR3, as DNA: TGCAACGTTGACCAAGCGAACACTGAAGCTTTCTTT. Translating gives CNVDQANTEAFF.

This clonotype has a single count. Because the CDR3 is missing its conserved closing phenylalanine or tryptophan, this is likely a read error. The J gene is TRBJ2-1, the V gene TRBV28, with 12 bases that match TRBD1. This CDR3 is built from 15 residues. Germline assignment: CDR1 MDHEN and CDR2 SYDVKM. Losses at the gene ends were 9 bases for V and 8 bases for J; bases not matched to a gene: 11. The CDR3 spells CARSLGQGATDEQFS. The CDR3 DNA sequence: TGTGCCAGGAGCTTGGGACAGGGGGCGACCGATGAGCAGTTCTCC.

This clonotype was counted a single time. The junction departs from the called germline gene at one end, perhaps through a read error. The chain carries TRBV10-3 and TRBJ2-7; the match to TRBD1 covers 9 bases. Germline assignment: CDR1 ENHRY and CDR2 SYGVKD. This CDR3 contains 17 residues. The CDR3, as DNA: TGTGCCACCAGTGACAATAAACAGGGACAGGGATTTTTCGAGCAGTACTTC. Translation gives CATSDNKQGQGFFEQYF.

On this clonotype itself: One end of the junction fails to match germline, which may point to a read error. This chain joins TRBV30 and TRBJ1-1, with no clear D. From germline, CDR1 is GTSNPN and CDR2 SVGIG (reference sequence). This CDR3 comprises 12 residues. CDR3 nucleotide sequence: TGTGCCTGGAGACGTTTGAACACTGAACCTCTCTTT. Encoded protein: CAWRRLNTEPLF.

The chain employs TRBV29-1 and TRBJ2-4; no definite D call. Germline V CDR1 and CDR2: SQVTM, ANQGSEA. V was pared by 6 bases and J by 1 base, with 13 bases between. The CDR3 runs 14 residues. Here the CDR3 reads CSVPAIGAKNIQYF. The CDR3 nucleotides are TGCAGCGTCCCGGCTATTGGGGCCAAAAACATTCAGTACTTC.

This clonotype was picked up one time. The chain combines TRBV6-6 with TRBJ2-7, with D possibly being TRBD1 or TRBD2 (6 bases each). The germline V gene encodes CDR1 MNHNY and CDR2 SVGAGI (reference sequence). There are 16 residues in the CDR3. Trimming took 2 bases from V and 6 from J, leaving 20 bases between them. In DNA form, the CDR3 reads TGTGCCAGCAGTTACGGGTTGGGGGGCATAGGCGTCGAGCAGTACTTC. Its protein product is CASSYGLGGIGVEQYF.

Regarding this clonotype: A read error may account for a junction end that differs from germline. The CDR3 coding sequence is TGCGGCGCCTCAGGGTTGGCTAACCATGGCTACACCTTC. It specifies CGASGLANHGYTF. The V and J genes are TRBV29-1 and TRBJ1-2; TRBD1 is a possible D gene (5 bases). The CDR3 covers 13 residues. Germline V gene data show CDR1 as SQVTM and CDR2 as ANQGSEA.

V usage is TRBV29-1 and J usage is TRBJ2-1; D perhaps matches TRBD1 (5 bases). V gave up 4 bases and J gave up 3 bases, with 13 bases separating them. Germline lookup yields CDR1 SQVTM and CDR2 ANQGSEA. The CDR3 has 14 residues. The CDR3 DNA sequence: TGCAGCGTTGGATTAGCAGGGTTCTACAATGAGCAGTTCTTC. It encodes CSVGLAGFYNEQFF.

Of note for this clonotype: The junction shows a germline mismatch at one end, possibly a read error. The J gene is TRBJ1-1, the V gene TRBV30; D remains ambiguous. The CDR3 contains 12 residues. Germline lookup yields CDR1 GTSNPN and CDR2 SVGIG (reference sequence). CDR3 protein: CVWKGGNTDAFF. The DNA for the CDR3 is TGTGTCTGGAAGGGCGGTAATACTGATGCTTTCTTT.